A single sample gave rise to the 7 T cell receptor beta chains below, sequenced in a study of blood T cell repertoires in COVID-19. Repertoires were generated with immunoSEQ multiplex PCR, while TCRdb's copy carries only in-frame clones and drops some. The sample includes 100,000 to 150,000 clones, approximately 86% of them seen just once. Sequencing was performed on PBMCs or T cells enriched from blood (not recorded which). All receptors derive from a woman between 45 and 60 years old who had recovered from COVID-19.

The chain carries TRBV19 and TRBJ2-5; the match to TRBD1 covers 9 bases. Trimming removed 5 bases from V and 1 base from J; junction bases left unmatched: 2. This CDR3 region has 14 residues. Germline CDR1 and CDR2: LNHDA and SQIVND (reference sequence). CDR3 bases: TGTGCCAGTAGTTTGGACAGGGGCCAAGAGACCCAGTACTTC. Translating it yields CASSLDRGQETQYF. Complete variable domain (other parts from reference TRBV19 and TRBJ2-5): DGGITQSPKYLFRKEGQNVTLSCEQNLNHDAMYWYRQDPGQGLRLIYYSQIVNDFQKGDIAEGYSVSREKKESFPLTVTSAQKNPTAFYLCASSLDRGQETQYFGPGTRLLVL.

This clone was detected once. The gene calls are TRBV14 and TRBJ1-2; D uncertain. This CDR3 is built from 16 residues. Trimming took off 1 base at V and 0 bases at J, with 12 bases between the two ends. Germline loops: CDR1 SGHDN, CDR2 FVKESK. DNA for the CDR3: TGTGCCAGCAGCCAAGTTGGAGGAACGACTAACTATGGCTACACCTTC. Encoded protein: CASSQVGGTTNYGYTF.

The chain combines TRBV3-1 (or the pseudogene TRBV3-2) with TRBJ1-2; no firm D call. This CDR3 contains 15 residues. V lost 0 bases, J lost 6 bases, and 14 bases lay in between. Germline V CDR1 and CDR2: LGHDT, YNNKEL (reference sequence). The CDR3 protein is CASSQDVPLRDGYTF. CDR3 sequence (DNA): TGTGCCAGCAGCCAAGATGTACCCCTTCGGGATGGCTACACCTTC.

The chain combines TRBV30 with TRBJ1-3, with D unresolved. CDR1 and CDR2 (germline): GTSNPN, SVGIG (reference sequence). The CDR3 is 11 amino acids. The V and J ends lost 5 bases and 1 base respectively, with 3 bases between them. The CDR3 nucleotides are TGTGCCTGGGCTTCTGGAAACACCATATATTTT. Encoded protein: CAWASGNTIYF.

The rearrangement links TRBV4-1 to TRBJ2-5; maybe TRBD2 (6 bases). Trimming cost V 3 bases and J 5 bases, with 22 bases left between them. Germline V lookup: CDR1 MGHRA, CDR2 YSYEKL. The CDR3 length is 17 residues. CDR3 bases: TGCGCCAGCAGCCATCTGAATACGGGGGACGCTCGGGAGACCCAGTACTTC. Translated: CASSHLNTGDARETQYF.

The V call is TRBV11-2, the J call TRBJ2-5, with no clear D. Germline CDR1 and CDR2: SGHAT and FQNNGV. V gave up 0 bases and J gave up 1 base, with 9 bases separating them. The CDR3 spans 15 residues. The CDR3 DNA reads TGTGCCAGCAGCTTAGATCTGTCGGTCCAAGAGACCCAGTACTTC. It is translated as CASSLDLSVQETQYF.

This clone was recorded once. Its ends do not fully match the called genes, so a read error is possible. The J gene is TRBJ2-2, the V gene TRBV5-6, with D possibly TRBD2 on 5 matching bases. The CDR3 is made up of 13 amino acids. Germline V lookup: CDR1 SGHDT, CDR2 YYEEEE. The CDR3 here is CASTRGNAGELFF. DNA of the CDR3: TGTGCCAGCACCCGAGGGAACGCCGGGGAGCTGTTTTTT.